A selection of T cell receptor beta chains follows, all from one sample in a study of T cell changes during pregnancy in multiple sclerosis. Clones were read by immunoSEQ multiplex PCR, and TCRdb kept only the in-frame ones, dropping some. The sample includes about 81,000 clones, 90% to 95% of them seen just once. The material was peripheral blood, obtained in the third trimester of pregnancy. These receptors originate from a female donor in good health, enrolled as a control in a pregnancy study. Both conserved end residues are part of each CDR3. The D gene is left open where the match is weak. The size entry is marked missing in some rows and otherwise reads once, few, many or a size class.

d_gene,j_gene,abundance,v_gene,CDR3nt,CDR3aa
NA,TRBJ2-1,NA,TRBV5-1,TGCGCCAGCTCGCTTACGAGGGTTGGTGAGCAGTTCTTC,CASSLTRVGEQFF
NA,TRBJ1-2,NA,TRBV15,TGTGCCACCAGCAGACATTGGACTGAAGGCTACACCTTC,CATSRHWTEGYTF
TRBD1,TRBJ2-3,NA,TRBV28,TGTGCCAGCGTTGGGGGACAGGCCACAGATACGCAGTATTTT,CASVGGQATDTQYF
NA,TRBJ2-3,NA,TRBV5-1,TGCGCCAGCAGCTTGGGCTACACCGGAGGAAGCACAGATACGCAGTATTTT,CASSLGYTGGSTDTQYF
NA,TRBJ2-2,NA,TRBV7-6,TGTGCCAGCAGCTTGTTATCGGACTATCGCACCGGGGAGCTGTTTTTT,CASSLLSDYRTGELFF
TRBD2,TRBJ2-2,NA,TRBV9,TGTGCCAGCAGCGTAGTTCCTAGCGGGATGACCGGGGAGCTGTTTTTT,CASSVVPSGMTGELFF
NA,TRBJ1-1,NA,TRBV6-1,TGTGCCAGCAGGGAACAGGGAACTGAAGCTTTCTTT,CASREQGTEAFF
NA,TRBJ2-5,NA,TRBV29-1,TGCAGCGCAGGAGGTCAGATACAAGAGACCCAGTACTTC,CSAGGQIQETQYF
NA,TRBJ1-1,NA,TRBV20-1,TGCAGTGCCGCACGGACGGAGGGAGCTTTCTTT,CSAARTEGAFF
TRBD2,TRBJ2-1,NA,TRBV4-2,TGTGCCAGCAGCCCTAGGACTAGCGGGAGAGGGAATGAGCAGTTCTTC,CASSPRTSGRGNEQFF
NA,TRBJ2-5,NA,TRBV11-3,TGTGCCAGCAGCTTGGGCAGTCAAGAGACCCAGTACTTC,CASSLGSQETQYF
TRBD1,TRBJ2-1,NA,TRBV18,TGTGCCAGCTCTCAAAATCGGCAGGGGGCTAGCAATGAGCAGTTCTTC,CASSQNRQGASNEQFF
TRBD2,TRBJ2-2,NA,TRBV7-9,TGTGCCAGCAGCCTCTGGACTAGGAGAGGGACCGGGGAGCTGTTTTTT,CASSLWTRRGTGELFF
NA,TRBJ2-2,NA,TRBV2,TGTGCCAGCTCTTCGCGGATGAACACCGGGGAGCTGTTTTTT,CASSSRMNTGELFF
TRBD1,TRBJ1-1,once,TRBV28,TGTGCCACCTTGAGACCGGGACAGGGATTTGAAGCTTTCTTT,CATLRPGQGFEAFF
NA,TRBJ1-1,NA,TRBV6-1,TGTGCCAGCAGTGTAATCCCAGGGAACACTGAAGCTTTCTTT,CASSVIPGNTEAFF
NA,TRBJ2-7,once,TRBV7-6,TGTGCCAGCAGCGGTGGACAGAAATCCTACGAGCAGTACTTC,CASSGGQKSYEQYF
NA,TRBJ1-3,NA,TRBV5-6,TGTGCCAGCAGCTTCGCAGGGGCTGGAAACACCATATATTTT,CASSFAGAGNTIYF
NA,TRBJ2-3,NA,TRBV9,TGTGCCAGCAGCGCAGGGTCAGGATACACAGATACGCAGTATTTT,CASSAGSGYTDTQYF
NA,TRBJ1-1,NA,TRBV7-9,TGTGCCAGCAGTCGTAACAGGGACACTGAAGCTTTCTTT,CASSRNRDTEAFF
TRBD2,TRBJ2-5,NA,TRBV7-9,TGTGCCAGCAGCCTGGGGACTAGCGCTGAGACCCAGTACTTC,CASSLGTSAETQYF
TRBD2,TRBJ2-3,NA,TRBV9,TGTGCCAGCAGCGTAGGAGCGGCGGGGGGTATGGATACGCAGTATTTT,CASSVGAAGGMDTQYF
TRBD2,TRBJ2-2,NA,TRBV27,TGTGCCAGCAGTTTATCCCGACTAGCGGAAAGGGCCGGGGAGCTGTTTTTT,CASSLSRLAERAGELFF
NA,TRBJ2-2,NA,TRBV5-1,TGCGCCAGCAGCCTTGGGGGCGTCGGGGAGCTGTTTTTT,CASSLGGVGELFF
TRBD2,TRBJ2-1,NA,TRBV7-7,TGTGCCAGCAGCCTAGGGACTAGCGAATACAATGAGCAGTTCTTC,CASSLGTSEYNEQFF
TRBD2,TRBJ2-2,NA,TRBV2,TGTGCCAGCGATAGCGGGAGTCGCACCGGGGAGCTGTTTTTT,CASDSGSRTGELFF
NA,TRBJ2-1,NA,TRBV5-1,TGCGCCAGCAGCGCGTTCGAGCGGGCGGGACGCAATGAGCAGTTCTTC,CASSAFERAGRNEQFF
TRBD2,TRBJ2-2,NA,TRBV28,TGTGCCAGCAGCACCGGGGGGGTGAACACCGGGGAGCTGTTTTTT,CASSTGGVNTGELFF
TRBD1,TRBJ1-2,NA,TRBV29-1,TGCAGCGCCAGAACAGGGGGCGGAGGTGGCTACACCTTC,CSARTGGGGGYTF
NA,TRBJ2-7,NA,TRBV7-9,TGTGCCAGCAGCTTAGGGGCAGATCTATACGAGCAGTACTTC,CASSLGADLYEQYF
TRBD1,TRBJ2-3,NA,TRBV5-1,TGCGCCAGCGGGCACAGGGGGAGGACGCAGTATTTT,CASGHRGRTQYF
TRBD1,TRBJ2-5,NA,TRBV5-1,TGCGCCAGCAGCTTAGGACAGGGGGCGGCAGAGACCCAGTACTTC,CASSLGQGAAETQYF
TRBD1,TRBJ1-5,NA,TRBV5-1,TGCGCCAGCAGCCTGGGACAGGGGACTTCGGAGCCCCAGCATTTT,CASSLGQGTSEPQHF
TRBD1,TRBJ2-7,NA,TRBV27,TGTGCCACCGCGGGACAGGCCAGCTCCTACGAGCAGTACTTC,CATAGQASSYEQYF
TRBD2,TRBJ2-5,NA,TRBV2,TGTGCCAGCTTGTTCATAGCGGGAGGGGGGGAGACCCAGTACTTC,CASLFIAGGGETQYF
NA,TRBJ1-1,NA,TRBV2,TGTGCCAGCAACCCCTCAGGAGGGTCGCGTACTGAAGCTTTCTTT,CASNPSGGSRTEAFF
NA,TRBJ2-7,once,TRBV5-1,TGCGCCAGCAGCTTGGGGTCTAGCGATACCTACGAGCAGTACTTC,CASSLGSSDTYEQYF
NA,TRBJ2-1,NA,TRBV28,TGTGCCAGCAGTCCCGACGGCGGGGCCCACTACAATGAGCAGTTCTTC,CASSPDGGAHYNEQFF